The 30 T cell receptor beta chains given below trace back to one sample, sequenced in a study of blood T cell repertoires in COVID-19 (dated by TCRdb to the early 2020s). The library was built by means of the immunoSEQ multiplex PCR assay. The clones in this table, taken by TCRdb from immuneACCESS, are in-frame only. Not every clone is retained; where verified, under half of the shortfall comes from an unresolved V gene, and the cause of the rest is unknown. Recorded for this sample are more than 55,000 clones; less than 80% of them occurred a single time. The ten largest clones add up to around 32% of the sample. Specimen: peripheral blood. The receptors shown here come from a human donor in a cohort sampled during active COVID-19.

The chain is built from TRBV10-3 and TRBJ2-3; 14 nucleotides agree with TRBD2. J gave up 1 base and V 9 bases, and 6 bases lay outside the gene matches. Per germline, CDR1 ENHRY and CDR2 SYGVKD. CDR3 length: 16 residues. In DNA, the CDR3 is TGTGCCATAGGGACTAGCGGGAGAGGTGGCACAGATACGCAGTATTTT. Translated, it gives CAIGTSGRGGTDTQYF.

This clone was seen once. This chain uses TRBV5-4 with TRBJ1-1, with D perhaps TRBD1 (5 bases). The CDR3 runs 15 residues. The germline CDR1 and CDR2 sequences are SGHNT and YYREEE (reference sequence). Trimming cost V 0 bases and J 3 bases, with 12 bases left between them. The CDR3 coding sequence is TGTGCCAGCAGCTTGGGGCGGGACGGATACACTGAAGCTTTCTTT. Translation gives CASSLGRDGYTEAFF.

The gene calls are TRBV24-1 and TRBJ2-7; TRBD1 agrees at 7 bases. With 4 bases clipped from V and 6 bases from J, the junction kept 8 bases outside the gene matches. This CDR3 spans 14 amino acids. Per the germline V gene, CDR1 is KGHDR and CDR2 is SFDVKD. The CDR3 reads CATSEQKGASEQYF. Here the CDR3 DNA reads TGTGCCACCAGTGAACAAAAGGGGGCAAGCGAGCAGTACTTC.

The genes are TRBV10-1 and TRBJ2-5, with D possibly TRBD2 on 5 matching bases. Looked up from germline, CDR1 is WNHNN and CDR2 is SYGVQD (reference sequence). With 0 bases removed from V and 4 bases from J, the gap between germline ends came to 15 bases. The CDR3 runs 16 residues. CDR3 residues: CASSESEGFLGETQYF. DNA of the CDR3: TGCGCCAGCAGTGAGTCCGAGGGATTCCTCGGAGAGACCCAGTACTTC.

The chain recombines TRBV27 with TRBJ2-1, with 7 bases identical to TRBD2. Germline CDR1 MNHEY, CDR2 SMNVEV (reference sequence). J lost 0 bases, V lost 6 bases, and 5 bases had no gene match. This CDR3 has 15 amino acids. The CDR3 here is CASRRAGSSYNEQFF. CDR3 bases: TGTGCCAGCAGGCGAGCGGGGAGCTCCTACAATGAGCAGTTCTTC.

This rearrangement joins TRBV5-4 to TRBJ2-7; TRBD2 matches at 10 bases. CDR3 size: 17 residues. V was pared by 0 bases and J by 2 bases, with 8 bases of the junction left unmatched. The V gene's germline CDR1 is SGHNT and CDR2 YYREEE (reference sequence). This CDR3 reads CASSLGVPGLATYEQYF. CDR3 nucleotide sequence: TGTGCCAGCAGCTTGGGGGTCCCGGGACTAGCGACCTACGAGCAGTACTTC. The whole variable domain, remainder taken from reference TRBV5-4 and TRBJ2-7, is ETGVTQSPTHLIKTRGQQVTLRCSSQSGHNTVSWYQQALGQGPQFIFQYYREEENGRGNFPPRFSGLQFPNYSSELNVNALELDDSALYLCASSLGVPGLATYEQYFGPGTRLTVT.

V usage is TRBV7-2 and J usage is TRBJ2-1; no definite D call. The V gene's germline CDR1 is SGHTA and CDR2 FQGNSA. The CDR3 covers 15 residues. Trimming shortened V by 5 bases and J by 7 bases, and 18 bases separated the two germline ends. The CDR3 sequence is CASSNWMELENEQFF. CDR3 bases: TGTGCCAGCAGCAATTGGATGGAGCTCGAAAATGAGCAGTTCTTC.

V is TRBV19 and J is TRBJ2-7; 9 nucleotides match TRBD2. CDR1 and CDR2 from the germline V gene are LNHDA and SQIVND (reference sequence). The CDR3 loop spans 15 amino acids. With 6 bases clipped from V and 0 bases from J, the junction kept 6 bases outside the gene matches. The DNA for the CDR3 is TGTGCCAGTAGCCCCAGACTAGCGGACTCCTACGAGCAGTACTTC. It encodes CASSPRLADSYEQYF.

The chain joins TRBV3-1 (or the pseudogene TRBV3-2) to TRBJ2-5, with a possible D match to TRBD1 (5 bases). Trimming shortened V by 4 bases and J by 6 bases, and 15 bases separated the two germline ends. The CDR3 is 14 amino acids. Germline loops: CDR1 LGHDT, CDR2 YNNKEL (reference sequence). The CDR3 sequence: CASSPPWGGKTQYF. The CDR3, as DNA: TGTGCCAGCAGCCCCCCTTGGGGCGGTAAGACCCAGTACTTC.

V and J are TRBV3-1 (or the pseudogene TRBV3-2) and TRBJ1-3, with TRBD1 matching over 7 bases. The CDR3 runs to 13 residues. With V trimmed by 6 bases and J by 2 bases, 1 base remained unmatched. CDR1 and CDR2 from the germline V gene are LGHDT and YNNKEL (reference sequence). CDR3 region: CASSDRAGNTIYF. CDR3 DNA sequence: TGTGCCAGCAGTGACAGGGCTGGAAACACCATATATTTT.

This chain connects TRBV30 to TRBJ1-3; tentative D call: TRBD1 (5 bases). The CDR3 runs 13 residues. The germline V gene encodes CDR1 GTSNPN and CDR2 SVGIG (reference sequence). V shed 1 base and J shed 4 bases, with 8 bases lying between them. In nucleotides, the CDR3 is TGTGCCTGGAGTGGACAGTTCGGAAACACCATATATTTT. It specifies CAWSGQFGNTIYF. Full variable domain (missing parts from reference TRBV30 and TRBJ1-3): SQTIHQWPATLVQPVGSPLSLECTVEGTSNPNLYWYRQAAGRGLQLLFYSVGIGQISSEVPQNLSASRPQDRQFILSSKKLLLSDSGFYLCAWSGQFGNTIYFGEGSWLTVV.

The chain has TRBV19 and TRBJ2-4; D possibly corresponds to TRBD1 (6 bases). Trimming removed 2 bases at V and 1 base at J, with 15 bases between. This CDR3 contains 17 residues. The germline gives CDR1 LNHDA, CDR2 SQIVND (reference sequence). The CDR3 DNA reads TGTGCCAGTAGTATACCCCCGACAGGTTTCGCCAAAAACATTCAGTACTTC. This translates into CASSIPPTGFAKNIQYF. The variable domain in full, completed from reference TRBV19 and TRBJ2-4, reads DGGITQSPKYLFRKEGQNVTLSCEQNLNHDAMYWYRQDPGQGLRLIYYSQIVNDFQKGDIAEGYSVSREKKESFPLTVTSAQKNPTAFYLCASSIPPTGFAKNIQYFGAGTRLSVL.

The CDR3 is CASGFHDRESAQYF. DNA of the CDR3: TGTGCTAGTGGTTTTCATGACAGGGAATCAGCGCAGTACTTC. The chain uses TRBV12-5 and TRBJ2-7; 7 bases are shared with TRBD1. There are 14 residues in the CDR3. The ends lost 3 bases at V and 9 bases at J; junction bases unmatched: 11. Germline V gene sequence: CDR1 LGHNT, CDR2 FRNRAP.

This clone appeared a few times. The rearrangement joins TRBV4-1 to TRBJ2-3; possible D gene TRBD1, 8 bases. Trimming cost V 6 bases and J 1 base, with 14 bases left between them. Germline lookup yields CDR1 MGHRA and CDR2 YSYEKL. The CDR3 runs to 15 residues. Written as DNA, the CDR3 is TGCGCCAGCAGGTTCACAGGGGGGGGCACAGATACGCAGTATTTT. It codes for CASRFTGGGTDTQYF.

The chain links TRBV29-1 to TRBJ2-5; D gene ambiguous. The CDR3 is made up of 12 amino acids. Trimming stripped 3 bases from V and 2 bases from J, with 7 bases between. CDR1 and CDR2 (germline): SQVTM, ANQGSEA. DNA of the CDR3: TGCAGCGTTGATCACGGGCAAGAGACCCAGTACTTC. It codes for CSVDHGQETQYF. The whole variable domain, filled in from reference TRBV29-1 and TRBJ2-5, reads SAVISQKPSRDICQRGTSLTIQCQVDSQVTMMFWYRQQPGQSLTLIATANQGSEATYESGFVIDKFPISRPNLTFSTLTVSNMSPEDSSIYLCSVDHGQETQYFGPGTRLLVL.

V gene TRBV5-1 combines with J gene TRBJ2-5; 7 bases fit TRBD1. This CDR3 comprises 15 residues. The V and J ends lost 5 bases and 4 bases, in that order; junction bases with no gene match: 11. Germline CDR1 and CDR2: SGHRS and YFSETQ. The CDR3 bases are TGCGCCAGCAGTCAGACAGGGACCATACGAGAGACCCAGTACTTC. This encodes CASSQTGTIRETQYF.

This clone was seen only a few times. The rearrangement uses TRBV28 and TRBJ1-2; D gene unclear. V was cut by 10 bases and J by 7 bases, with 13 bases left in between. CDR1 and CDR2 from the germline V gene are MDHEN and SYDVKM. The CDR3 consists of 11 residues. The CDR3 coding sequence is TGTGCCACCTATTCTCGGGGTGGCTACACCTTC. Its protein is CATYSRGGYTF.

The chain combines TRBV6-5 with TRBJ2-1, with D perhaps TRBD2 (5 bases). Trimming left V 2 bases short and J 0 bases short, with 11 bases between. The CDR3 runs to 16 residues. Per germline, CDR1 MNHEY and CDR2 SVGAGI. The CDR3 is CASSYGSSGSYNEQFF. The CDR3 DNA sequence: TGTGCCAGCAGTTACGGGAGTTCCGGCTCCTACAATGAGCAGTTCTTC.

The chain recombines TRBV5-6 with TRBJ2-7, with 7 nucleotides matching TRBD2. The CDR3 sequence is 13 residues long. In germline, CDR1 is SGHDT, CDR2 YYEEEE. With 2 bases clipped from V and 3 bases from J, the junction kept 2 bases outside the gene matches. The chain's CDR3 is CASSFSGGYEQYF. DNA of the CDR3: TGTGCCAGCAGCTTCTCGGGGGGCTACGAGCAGTACTTC. The whole variable domain, remainder taken from reference TRBV5-6 and TRBJ2-7, is DAGVTQSPTHLIKTRGQQVTLRCSPKSGHDTVSWYQQALGQGPQFIFQYYEEEERQRGNFPDRFSGHQFPNYSSELNVNALLLGDSALYLCASSFSGGYEQYFGPGTRLTVT.

The chain couples TRBV28 to TRBJ1-4; TRBD1 agrees at 8 bases. Germline lookup yields CDR1 MDHEN and CDR2 SYDVKM. The CDR3 runs 15 residues. V lost 2 bases and J lost 7; bases outside the gene matches: 6. The CDR3, as DNA: TGTGCCAGCAGTTTACACGGGACAGGAGGTGAAAAACTGTTTTTT. This gives the protein CASSLHGTGGEKLFF.

This clone was counted between two and nine times. The chain employs TRBV5-1 and TRBJ1-1, with a weak D call TRBD1 (6 bases). CDR1 SGHRS and CDR2 YFSETQ come from the germline V gene. V was trimmed by 1 base and J by 4 bases, leaving 14 bases between them. The CDR3 contains 15 residues. CDR3 in DNA: TGCGCCAGCAGCTTGTTTCAGGGGATGGGCACTGAAGCTTTCTTT. Residues: CASSLFQGMGTEAFF.

The CDR3 spells CASIPLAEARPSSYNEQFF. In DNA form, the CDR3 reads TGCGCCAGCATCCCTCTAGCGGAGGCTAGACCAAGCTCCTACAATGAGCAGTTCTTC. The chain links TRBV4-1 to TRBJ2-1; 7 nucleotides match TRBD2. Per germline, CDR1 MGHRA and CDR2 YSYEKL. The J segment lost 0 bases and the V segment lost 7 bases, leaving 18 bases of the junction unmatched. The CDR3 covers 19 residues.

V is TRBV7-2 and J is TRBJ2-2; D perhaps matches TRBD1 (6 bases). V shed 2 bases and J shed 1 base, with 11 bases lying between them. The CDR3 runs 16 residues. Germline CDR1 SGHTA, CDR2 FQGNSA. CDR3 nucleotides: TGTGCCAGCAGCTTAAGGGACAAAGTGAACACCGGGGAGCTGTTTTTT. Residues: CASSLRDKVNTGELFF.

V usage is TRBV5-6 and J usage is TRBJ1-2; weak D call: TRBD1 (5 bases). Trimming removed 4 bases from V and 4 bases from J, with 11 bases in between. Germline V lookup: CDR1 SGHDT, CDR2 YYEEEE. The CDR3 has 13 residues. The CDR3 is CASSPGSVYGYTF. The CDR3, as DNA: TGTGCCAGCAGCCCAGGGTCTGTCTATGGCTACACCTTC.

Points on this clone: At the DNA level, this CDR3 is encoded by other sequences in the same sample as well. The rearrangement links TRBV7-2 to TRBJ1-5; D gene ambiguous. V dropped 3 bases and J dropped 2 bases, with 8 bases sitting between them. In germline, CDR1 is SGHTA, CDR2 FQGNSA. The length of the CDR3 is 14 residues. CDR3 residues: CASSLAAGNQPQHF. Written as DNA, the CDR3 is TGTGCCAGCAGCTTGGCAGCGGGCAATCAGCCCCAGCATTTT.

V is TRBV5-1 and J is TRBJ2-2; D is perhaps TRBD1 (6 bases). CDR3 length: 15 residues. Germline assignment: CDR1 SGHRS and CDR2 YFSETQ. The ends were cut back, 0 bases at V and 0 bases at J, with 6 bases in the middle. The CDR3 reads CASSLGTANTGELFF. The CDR3 DNA reads as TGCGCCAGCAGCTTGGGGACAGCGAACACCGGGGAGCTGTTTTTT.

The gene calls are TRBV6-4 and TRBJ2-1; TRBD2 is a possible D gene (6 bases). The germline V gene has CDR1 MRHNA and CDR2 SNTAGT. The CDR3 spans 13 residues. V dropped 6 bases and J dropped 4 bases, with 10 bases sitting between them. CDR3 nucleotide sequence: TGTGCCAGCAGCCGAGGGAGGTACAATGAGCAGTTCTTC. This translates into CASSRGRYNEQFF.

In this sample, this clone turned up a few times. The chain links TRBV28 to TRBJ2-1; 10 nucleotides match TRBD2. This CDR3 is built from 16 residues. Losses at the gene ends were 5 bases for V and 1 base for J; bases not matched to a gene: 5. Germline V gives CDR1 MDHEN, CDR2 SYDVKM. CDR3 amino acids: CASSPWTSGSYNEQFF. In nucleotides, the CDR3 is TGTGCCAGCAGTCCGTGGACTAGCGGTTCCTACAATGAGCAGTTCTTC. The whole variable domain, filled in from reference TRBV28 and TRBJ2-1, reads DVKVTQSSRYLVKRTGEKVFLECVQDMDHENMFWYRQDPGLGLRLIYFSYDVKMKEKGDIPEGYSVSREKKERFSLILESASTNQTSMYLCASSPWTSGSYNEQFFGPGTRLTVL.

This sequence joins TRBV27 and TRBJ2-7, with D uncertain. Trimming stripped 4 bases from V and 2 bases from J, with 15 bases between. The CDR3 sequence is 15 residues long. The germline gives CDR1 MNHEY, CDR2 SMNVEV (reference sequence). This CDR3 reads CASSSLSLVPYEQYF. The CDR3 DNA is TGTGCCAGCAGTTCCTTATCTTTAGTACCCTACGAGCAGTACTTC.

This clone showed up just a few times. J is TRBJ2-7 and V is TRBV4-1; D not resolved. CDR1 and CDR2 from the germline V gene are MGHRA and YSYEKL. Deletions cut 0 bases from V and 2 bases from J, with 2 bases between. The CDR3 covers 12 residues. Here the CDR3 reads CASSQDTYEQYF. In nucleotides, the CDR3 is TGCGCCAGCAGCCAAGATACCTACGAGCAGTACTTC.